Detailed here is one TCR beta chain. The antigen is unknown. These data belong to a study of T cells in severe cutaneous drug reactions. Regarding the study as a whole: Tolerant-control and healthy-donor PBMC lacked or rarely had the public CDR3 found in blisters.

Carbamazepine had induced Stevens-Johnson syndrome or toxic epidermal necrolysis in the sequenced donors. Bulk and single-cell libraries used iRepertoire multiplex PCR with TCR subtype-specific primers. TCRdb re-called the multiplex PCR reads; one entry per CDR3 protein, DNA not given. The sample has about 21,000 distinct CDR3 sequences. Germline loops: CDR1 MGHRA, CDR2 YSYEKL. The CDR3 is 17 residues long. This sequence originates from a human donor with toxic epidermal necrolysis, a severe cutaneous drug reaction. Sequences were obtained from PBMCs. This chain connects TRBV4-1 to TRBJ2-7; TCRdb picks TRBD2, but there is no DNA to check that call. The chain's CDR3 is CASSQEGLGGRLYEQYF.